The 26 T cell receptor beta chains given below trace back to one sample, sequenced in a study of beta chain features in type 1 diabetes. As every portion of the isolated RNA was reverse transcribed, the sequencing read expressed TCRB transcripts. The method was immunoSEQ multiplex PCR; TCRdb's version includes in-frame clones alone and lacks a portion of them. The sample carries about 470,000 clones, around 30% recorded once. Specimen: naive CD4+ T cells from blood. The receptors come from a young man in good health.

CDR3 protein: CASSELGEQFF. In nucleotides, the CDR3 is TGTGCCAGCAGTGAATTGGGAGAGCAGTTCTTC. The rearrangement links TRBV2 to TRBJ2-1, with D unclear. With 2 bases removed from V and 10 bases from J, the gap between germline ends came to 6 bases. The germline gives CDR1 SNHLY, CDR2 FYNNEI. This CDR3 is built from 11 residues. Supplemented by reference TRBV2 and TRBJ2-1, the full variable domain reads EPEVTQTPSHQVTQMGQEVILRCVPISNHLYFYWYRQILGQKVEFLVSFYNNEISEKSEIFDDQFSVERPDGSNFTLKIRSTKLEDSAMYFCASSELGEQFFGPGTRLTVL.

The gene calls are TRBV7-2 and TRBJ2-1; 13 bases are shared with TRBD2. The CDR3 consists of 16 residues. With V trimmed by 1 base and J by 8 bases, 5 bases remained unmatched. CDR1 is SGHTA and CDR2 is FQGNSA in the germline V gene. The CDR3 DNA follows: TGTGCCAGCAGCTTAGAACTAGCGGGAGGGAAGGATGAGCAGTTCTTC. Translation gives CASSLELAGGKDEQFF.

The table lists this clone with a few counts. The chain combines TRBV2 with TRBJ1-4; D remains unclear. CDR3 size: 13 residues. V was shortened by 4 bases and J by 8 bases, with 11 bases between the two germline ends. Germline-derived CDR1 and CDR2 are SNHLY and FYNNEI. For the CDR3, the DNA is TGTGCCAGCAGTGTTTCACACCGGGAAAAACTGTTTTTT. Translated: CASSVSHREKLFF. Looking up the rest from reference TRBV2 and TRBJ1-4 gives the full variable domain: EPEVTQTPSHQVTQMGQEVILRCVPISNHLYFYWYRQILGQKVEFLVSFYNNEISEKSEIFDDQFSVERPDGSNFTLKIRSTKLEDSAMYFCASSVSHREKLFFGSGTQLSVL.

The gene calls are TRBV7-2 and TRBJ2-7, with 8 bases matching TRBD1. Germline V CDR1 and CDR2: SGHTA, FQGNSA. The ends lost 5 bases at V and 5 bases at J; junction bases unmatched: 5. The CDR3 loop spans 13 amino acids. CDR3 region: CASSLDRGHEQYF. As DNA, the CDR3 is TGTGCCAGCAGCCTCGACAGGGGCCACGAGCAGTACTTC. Full variable domain (missing parts from reference TRBV7-2 and TRBJ2-7): GAGVSQSPSNKVTEKGKDVELRCDPISGHTALYWYRQSLGQGLEFLIYFQGNSAPDKSGLPSDRFSAERTGGSVSTLTIQRTQQEDSAVYLCASSLDRGHEQYFGPGTRLTVT.

This chain joins TRBV7-9 and TRBJ2-1, with no clear D. CDR3 size: 12 residues. Trimming took off 1 base at V and 14 bases at J, with 12 bases between the two ends. The V gene's germline CDR1 is SEHNR and CDR2 FQNEAQ (reference sequence). The CDR3 region has the DNA TGTGCCAGCAGCTTAGAGTTGTCCTCGGAGTTCTTC. Translating it yields CASSLELSSEFF. The complete variable domain, with remaining parts taken from reference TRBV7-9 and TRBJ2-1, reads DTGVSQNPRHKITKRGQNVTFRCDPISEHNRLYWYRQTLGQGPEFLTYFQNEAQLEKSRLLSDRFSAERPKGSFSTLEIQRTEQGDSAMYLCASSLELSSEFFGPGTRLTVL.

This clone has only a few counts. The chain joins TRBV5-1 to TRBJ2-1; no clear D gene. This CDR3 has 15 amino acids. Per germline, CDR1 SGHRS and CDR2 YFSETQ. Trimming pared 0 bases from V and 0 bases from J, leaving 7 bases between. The CDR3 spells CASSLETPSYNEQFF. CDR3 nucleotides: TGCGCCAGCAGCTTGGAGACACCCTCCTACAATGAGCAGTTCTTC.

A few counts support this clone. This chain links TRBV7-9 with TRBJ2-3; no clear D gene. Trimming shortened V by 8 bases and J by 8 bases, and 14 bases separated the two germline ends. CDR1 is SEHNR, CDR2 FQNEAQ, per germline (reference sequence). The CDR3 runs to 12 residues. In nucleotides, the CDR3 is TGTGCCAGCGTCCAAAGAGGCGGTACGCAGTATTTT. This sequence encodes CASVQRGGTQYF.

The gene calls are TRBV25-1 and TRBJ2-7; no firm D call. The CDR3 loop spans 12 amino acids. The V end lost 9 bases, the J end lost 0 bases, and 9 bases lay between the germline ends. Germline V gene sequence: CDR1 MGHDK, CDR2 SYGVNS. The chain's CDR3 is CASGLSSYEQYF. Here the CDR3 DNA reads TGTGCCAGTGGGCTTAGCTCCTACGAGCAGTACTTC.

This clone was seen a handful of times. The chain carries TRBV10-3 and TRBJ1-4, with TRBD1 matching 8 bases. Germline V gene sequence: CDR1 ENHRY, CDR2 SYGVKD. The CDR3 runs to 14 residues. The V and J ends lost 4 bases and 5 bases, in that order; junction bases with no gene match: 3. DNA of the CDR3: TGTGCCATCAGTGCAGACAGGGGAAATGAAAAACTGTTTTTT. Translation gives CAISADRGNEKLFF.

The V call is TRBV7-2, the J call TRBJ2-7, with D perhaps matching TRBD2 (6 bases). The germline V and J ends were trimmed by 7 bases and 0 bases, with 16 bases remaining between them. The CDR3 is made up of 15 amino acids. Germline V gene sequence: CDR1 SGHTA, CDR2 FQGNSA. The CDR3 here is CASIRRRDPSYEQYF. In DNA, the CDR3 is TGTGCCAGCATCCGGCGGCGGGACCCCTCCTACGAGCAGTACTTC.

The chain recombines TRBV30 with TRBJ2-1; 7 bases are shared with TRBD2. CDR1 is GTSNPN, CDR2 SVGIG, per germline (reference sequence). Trimming at V came to 5 bases and at J to 4 bases, leaving 11 bases not matched to a gene. The CDR3 has 15 amino acids. The CDR3 DNA sequence: TGTGCCTGGGACCCTGCGGGAGCCTATTACAATGAGCAGTTCTTC. Translation: CAWDPAGAYYNEQFF.

This clone was seen only a few times. This chain uses TRBV7-2 with TRBJ2-3; TRBD1 agrees at 7 bases. V gave up 5 bases and J gave up 0 bases; unmatched junction bases: 8. From germline, CDR1 is SGHTA and CDR2 FQGNSA. This CDR3 contains 16 residues. CDR3 DNA sequence: TGTGCCAGCAGCGTACAGGGGAGTCCTAGCACAGATACGCAGTATTTT. It translates to CASSVQGSPSTDTQYF. Based on the CDR3 plus reference TRBV7-2 and TRBJ2-3, the full variable domain is GAGVSQSPSNKVTEKGKDVELRCDPISGHTALYWYRQSLGQGLEFLIYFQGNSAPDKSGLPSDRFSAERTGGSVSTLTIQRTQQEDSAVYLCASSVQGSPSTDTQYFGPGTRLTVL.

In its sample, this clone was seen a few times. The rearrangement uses TRBV7-2 and TRBJ2-3; 9 bases are a match to TRBD2. Per the germline V gene, CDR1 is SGHTA and CDR2 is FQGNSA. The CDR3 has 17 residues. Germline trimming cut 1 base from V and 4 bases from J; bases unmatched to any gene: 9. The CDR3, as DNA: TGTGCCAGCAGCTTAGTGGGGGCGGGAGGGCCGCCAGATACGCAGTATTTT. Translation: CASSLVGAGGPPDTQYF.

The chain carries TRBV30 and TRBJ2-2; a weak D match, TRBD2 (5 bases). Trimming took 8 bases from V and 7 from J, leaving 20 bases between them. The CDR3 runs 14 residues. Germline loops: CDR1 GTSNPN, CDR2 SVGIG (reference sequence). CDR3 in DNA: TGTGCCCTACAGAGGGCAGCTCTAGACGGGGAGCTGTTTTTT. It specifies CALQRAALDGELFF.

The chain uses TRBV4-1 and TRBJ2-3; D is ambiguous. Trimming shortened V by 1 base and J by 2 bases, and 7 bases separated the two germline ends. The germline CDR1 and CDR2 sequences are MGHRA and YSYEKL. The CDR3 is 14 amino acids. The CDR3 spells CASSQAQSTDTQYF. In DNA, the CDR3 is TGCGCCAGCAGCCAAGCACAGTCCACAGATACGCAGTATTTT.

This clone was picked up a small number of times. The rearrangement joins TRBV4-3 to TRBJ2-7, with 9 bases fitting TRBD1. Germline-derived CDR1 and CDR2 are LGHNA and YSLEER. This CDR3 is built from 15 residues. J gave up 3 bases and V 4 bases, and 7 bases lay outside the gene matches. In DNA, the CDR3 is TGCGCCAGCAGCCTACTTAGGACAGGGGTCTACGAGCAGTACTTC. Amino acids: CASSLLRTGVYEQYF.

V is TRBV28 and J is TRBJ2-1; no reliable D call. Germline loops: CDR1 MDHEN, CDR2 SYDVKM. This CDR3 has 12 residues. V was cut by 6 bases and J by 9 bases, with 12 bases left in between. CDR3 loop: CASRASGFEQFF. The CDR3 DNA reads TGTGCCAGCAGGGCCTCCGGTTTTGAGCAGTTCTTC.

This clone showed up just a few times. The rearrangement uses TRBV5-1 and TRBJ2-2; 10 bases match TRBD1. This CDR3 comprises 15 residues. Trimming cost V 3 bases and J 6 bases; bases outside gene matches: 5. Looked up from germline, CDR1 is SGHRS and CDR2 is YFSETQ. The CDR3 DNA reads TGCGCCAGCAGCTCGACAGGGGGCTTCGCCGGGGAGCTGTTTTTT. This translates into CASSSTGGFAGELFF.

The table lists this clone with a few counts. This chain connects TRBV4-1 to TRBJ1-4; D remains ambiguous. Germline V gene lookup returns CDR1 MGHRA and CDR2 YSYEKL. V gave up 2 bases and J gave up 5 bases, with 12 bases separating them. The CDR3 is 15 amino acids. CDR3 in DNA: TGCGCCAGCAGCCAACCCCTTATTAGGAATGAAAAACTGTTTTTT. Protein product: CASSQPLIRNEKLFF.

There are a few counts of this clone. The chain recombines TRBV29-1 with TRBJ2-4, with 9 bases matching TRBD2. Germline-derived CDR1 and CDR2 are SQVTM and ANQGSEA. V was clipped by 3 bases and J by 1 base; unmatched bases: 4. The CDR3 totals 15 residues. In nucleotides, the CDR3 is TGCAGCGTTGATGTGCGGGAGGGCGCCAAAAACATTCAGTACTTC. This translates into CSVDVREGAKNIQYF.

Turning to this clone: Other nucleotide sequences in the sample specify the same CDR3. V and J are TRBV29-1 and TRBJ2-1; no definite D call. The CDR3 length is 13 residues. Trimming shortened V by 2 bases and J by 1 base, and 6 bases separated the two germline ends. Germline CDR1 and CDR2: SQVTM and ANQGSEA. CDR3 nucleotides: TGCAGCGTTGAACGGGTGTCCTACAATGAGCAGTTCTTC. Its protein is CSVERVSYNEQFF.

This clone came up a few times. This chain joins TRBV4-3 and TRBJ2-7; TRBD2 aligns across 7 bases. This CDR3 has 16 residues. From germline, CDR1 is LGHNA and CDR2 YSLEER. V trimming: 2 bases; J trimming: 4 bases; junction bases outside the gene matches: 11. CDR3: CASSQYSGLAVYEQYF. The CDR3 coding sequence is TGCGCCAGCAGCCAATACTCAGGCCTAGCGGTTTACGAGCAGTACTTC.

The sample holds a few counts of this clone. The chain employs TRBV18 and TRBJ1-3; maybe TRBD1 (5 bases). CDR1 and CDR2 from the germline V gene are KGHSH and LQKENI. This CDR3 is built from 16 residues. V dropped 0 bases and J dropped 1 base, with 10 bases sitting between them. The CDR3 DNA reads TGTGCCAGCTCACCACCGGGCAGGGAGTCTGGAAACACCATATATTTT. Protein product: CASSPPGRESGNTIYF.

The chain couples TRBV29-1 to TRBJ1-3, with D possibly matching TRBD1 (5 bases). The V end was cut by 6 bases, the J end by 6 bases, with 15 bases between. Germline loops: CDR1 SQVTM, CDR2 ANQGSEA. This CDR3 comprises 13 residues. CDR3: CSVLVAGTNTIYF. CDR3 DNA sequence: TGCAGCGTGCTGGTGGCAGGGACAAACACCATATATTTT.

In its sample, this clone was seen a few times. The V gene is TRBV4-2, the J gene TRBJ2-3, with 9 bases aligning to TRBD2. This CDR3 has 17 amino acids. Germline V lookup: CDR1 LGHNA, CDR2 YNFKEQ. Trimming removed 1 base from V and 2 bases from J; junction bases left unmatched: 7. The CDR3 DNA is TGTGCCAGCAGCCAAGTGACTAGCGGAACTTACACAGATACGCAGTATTTT. Its protein is CASSQVTSGTYTDTQYF.

This clone was counted between two and nine times. The V and J genes are TRBV4-2 and TRBJ2-3; D not resolved. V was clipped by 0 bases and J by 5 bases, with 15 bases between them. Germline V lookup: CDR1 LGHNA, CDR2 YNFKEQ. The CDR3 covers 16 residues. The CDR3 nucleotides read TGTGCCAGCAGCCAAGACCCAGCGAGTCTCTTAGATACGCAGTATTTT. This encodes CASSQDPASLLDTQYF.